The 15 T cell receptor beta chains below come from one sample, sequenced in a study of T cells after yellow fever vaccination. MiXCR, run by TCRdb on the 5' RACE reads, gives a single entry per CDR3 protein. The sample consists of around 320,000 distinct CDR3 sequences, roughly a tenth of them appearing once. This material consisted of CD4+ T cells sorted from PBMCs, taken 45 days after the yellow fever booster vaccination. The receptors were sampled from a man aged 18-30 years who received the YFV17D yellow fever vaccine.

The V call is TRBV20-1, the J call TRBJ2-3; 7 bases match TRBD1. The length of the CDR3 is 10 residues. V was clipped by 7 bases and J by 7 bases; unmatched bases: 2. The germline gives CDR1 DFQATT, CDR2 SNEGSKA (reference sequence). The CDR3 DNA is TGCAGTGAGGGGGCAAATACGCAGTATTTT. The encoded protein is CSEGANTQYF.

The rearrangement uses TRBV7-9 and TRBJ2-3; 15 bases line up with TRBD2. The CDR3 loop spans 19 amino acids. V trimming: 7 bases; J trimming: 0 bases; junction bases outside the gene matches: 11. CDR1 and CDR2 from the germline V gene are SEHNR and FQNEAQ (reference sequence). The CDR3 loop is CASTSSLGTSGGSTDTQYF. CDR3 sequence (DNA): TGTGCCAGCACCTCGTCGCTTGGGACTAGCGGGGGGAGCACAGATACGCAGTATTTT.

This clonotype was seen a few times. V gene TRBV24-1 combines with J gene TRBJ1-2; possible D gene TRBD1, 6 bases. The length of the CDR3 is 14 residues. Germline V gene sequence: CDR1 KGHDR, CDR2 SFDVKD. Trimming pared 4 bases from V and 4 bases from J, leaving 12 bases between. The CDR3 DNA reads as TGTGCCACCAGTGACCCTGGACAGATCTATGGCTACACCTTC. This gives the protein CATSDPGQIYGYTF.

This clonotype was detected ten times or more. This chain links TRBV12-3 or TRBV12-4 with TRBJ1-2; D gene ambiguous. This CDR3 is 12 amino acids long. The V gene lost 6 bases and the J gene lost 7 bases, with 12 bases spanning the gap. CDR3 nucleotides: TGTGCCAGCAGCCGCGAGTCGGGTGGCTACACCTTC. Protein sequence: CASSRESGGYTF.

The chain joins TRBV5-1 to TRBJ2-2, with D possibly TRBD2 on 6 matching bases. Germline V gene sequence: CDR1 SGHRS, CDR2 YFSETQ. The CDR3 contains 14 residues. The V gene lost 7 bases and the J gene lost 1 base, with 11 bases spanning the gap. CDR3: CASSGTQNTGELFF. CDR3 sequence (DNA): TGCGCCAGCTCCGGGACTCAGAACACCGGGGAGCTGTTTTTT.

This clonotype was seen repeatedly, ten times or more. The chain has TRBV5-1 and TRBJ2-2; D is ambiguous. CDR3 length: 13 residues. Germline CDR1 reads SGHRS; CDR2 reads YFSETQ. V was pared by 5 bases and J by 6 bases, with 11 bases between. DNA for the CDR3: TGCGCCAGCAGGGTCCAGCCTTCCGGGGAGCTGTTTTTT. Translation: CASRVQPSGELFF.

The gene calls are TRBV5-4 and TRBJ1-2; 8 nucleotides line up with TRBD1. CDR1 and CDR2 (germline): SGHNT, YYREEE (reference sequence). The CDR3 has 14 amino acids. V lost 4 bases and J lost 8; bases outside the gene matches: 10. In nucleotides, the CDR3 is TGTGCCAGCAGCCCAAGCGGACAGGGTCTAGGCTACACCTTC. Protein sequence: CASSPSGQGLGYTF.

In its sample, this clonotype was seen many times. This chain connects TRBV5-1 to TRBJ2-7, with D perhaps TRBD2 (6 bases). Trimming took off 0 bases at V and 3 bases at J, with 13 bases between the two ends. The germline CDR1 and CDR2 sequences are SGHRS and YFSETQ. This CDR3 is 15 amino acids long. The chain's CDR3 is CASSLASGDLYEQYF. In DNA form, the CDR3 reads TGCGCCAGCAGCTTGGCCTCGGGGGACCTCTACGAGCAGTACTTC.

This clonotype was recorded at least ten times. The chain couples TRBV15 to TRBJ2-7, with D perhaps TRBD1 (5 bases). The CDR3 is made up of 13 amino acids. V was clipped by 1 base and J by 6 bases, with 10 bases between them. From germline, CDR1 is LNHNV and CDR2 YYDKDF (reference sequence). The CDR3 sequence is CATSRGRVGEQYF. The CDR3 nucleotides read TGTGCCACCAGCAGAGGCAGGGTGGGCGAGCAGTACTTC.

This clonotype was counted a few times. The genes are TRBV7-8 and TRBJ2-4; no clear D. Per germline, CDR1 SGHVS and CDR2 FQNEAQ. This CDR3 comprises 16 residues. The V and J ends lost 1 base and 2 bases respectively, with 12 bases between them. Here the CDR3 reads CASSLGTLATKNIQYF. The CDR3 DNA reads TGTGCCAGCAGCTTAGGGACCCTCGCGACCAAAAACATTCAGTACTTC.

The J gene is TRBJ2-5, the V gene TRBV6-2 or TRBV6-3, with 10 bases aligning to TRBD2. Germline V gene sequence: CDR1 MNHEY, CDR2 SVGEGT. V lost 2 bases to trimming and J lost 2 bases; unmatched junction nucleotides: 2. This CDR3 region has 15 residues. CDR3 coding DNA: TGTGCCAGCAGTTACCTGACTAGCGGGCAAGAGACCCAGTACTTC. This gives the protein CASSYLTSGQETQYF.

This clonotype was seen a handful of times. The V and J genes are TRBV27 and TRBJ1-5; D call uncertain. This CDR3 is built from 15 residues. V shed 2 bases and J shed 0 bases, with 8 bases lying between them. Per germline, CDR1 MNHEY and CDR2 SMNVEV (reference sequence). In nucleotides, the CDR3 is TGTGCCAGCAGTTTACGCTACGATAGCAATCAGCCCCAGCATTTT. Translation: CASSLRYDSNQPQHF.

This chain joins TRBV19 and TRBJ2-4, with TRBD1 as a possible D gene (6 bases). V lost 7 bases and J lost 6, with 10 bases in between. The CDR3 length is 12 residues. Looked up from germline, CDR1 is LNHDA and CDR2 is SQIVND (reference sequence). The CDR3 DNA reads as TGTGCCAGTAAGGACAGCCTAAACATTCAGTACTTC. This sequence encodes CASKDSLNIQYF.

This clonotype was detected a few times. The rearrangement links TRBV4-1 to TRBJ1-6, with D tentatively TRBD1 (6 bases). Germline-derived CDR1 and CDR2 are MGHRA and YSYEKL. The CDR3 has 16 amino acids. Trimming shortened V by 0 bases and J by 10 bases, and 16 bases separated the two germline ends. CDR3 DNA sequence: TGCGCCAGCAGCCAAGAGCTGTCAGGGGTGGGCTCACCCCTCCACTTT. Amino acid sequence: CASSQELSGVGSPLHF.

The V call is TRBV12-3 or TRBV12-4, the J call TRBJ1-5; TRBD1 aligns across 10 bases. The CDR3 runs to 15 residues. V lost 7 bases, J lost 4 bases, and 7 bases stayed unmatched. The CDR3 DNA sequence: TGTGCCAGCACCCCTAGGACAGGGGGGAATCAGCCCCAGCATTTT. Its translation is CASTPRTGGNQPQHF.